Presented here are 22 T cell receptor beta chains from one specimen sequenced in a study of T-cell memory formation after mild COVID-19. TCRdb re-analysed the 5' RACE reads in MiXCR, keeping a single row per CDR3 protein. This table holds about 470,000 distinct CDR3 sequences, nearly 25% found once. Sequenced input: PBMCs or a T cell subset sorted from them (not recorded which). These receptors all come from an adult woman who had mild COVID-19 (a few samples of this study predate the infection). Cell type and time point are not known.

The chain is built from TRBV28 and TRBJ1-2; TRBD1 might be the D (5 bases). This CDR3 comprises 13 residues. The V gene lost 3 bases and the J gene lost 5 bases, with 10 bases spanning the gap. Germline V gene data show CDR1 as MDHEN and CDR2 as SYDVKM. The CDR3 loop is CASSLREGYGYTF. The CDR3 DNA is TGTGCCAGCAGTTTGAGAGAGGGGTATGGCTACACCTTC.

This clonotype has a count of ten or more. The chain links TRBV6-6 to TRBJ2-3; D may be TRBD2 (6 bases). Germline V CDR1 and CDR2: MNHNY, SVGAGI (reference sequence). The CDR3 is 14 residues long. Trimming took off 5 bases at V and 7 bases at J, with 16 bases between the two ends. CDR3 sequence: CASSDPRGVHTQYF. CDR3 DNA sequence: TGTGCCAGCAGTGACCCGCGGGGTGTACATACGCAGTATTTT.

This clonotype has just a few counts. The DNA for the CDR3 is TGTGCCAGCAGCCCGGGGACAGGGTACGGCTACGAGCAGTACTTC. This gives the protein CASSPGTGYGYEQYF. This chain links TRBV7-3 with TRBJ2-7, with 9 bases fitting TRBD1. CDR1 SGHTA and CDR2 FQGTGA come from the germline V gene. V lost 5 bases to trimming and J lost 3 bases; unmatched junction nucleotides: 8. This CDR3 spans 15 amino acids.

The J gene is TRBJ2-7, the V gene TRBV7-9; D might be TRBD1 (5 bases). This CDR3 region has 16 residues. The germline V gene has CDR1 SEHNR and CDR2 FQNEAQ (reference sequence). The V end was cut by 5 bases, the J end by 5 bases, with 22 bases between. This CDR3 reads CASSLKRGSRLNEQYF. The DNA of the CDR3 is TGTGCCAGCAGCCTCAAAAGGGGAAGCCGGTTGAACGAGCAGTACTTC. Drawing the rest from reference TRBV7-9 and TRBJ2-7, the complete variable domain is DTGVSQNPRHKITKRGQNVTFRCDPISEHNRLYWYRQTLGQGPEFLTYFQNEAQLEKSRLLSDRFSAERPKGSFSTLEIQRTEQGDSAMYLCASSLKRGSRLNEQYFGPGTRLTVT.

The chain couples TRBV9 to TRBJ1-6; 7 nucleotides align to TRBD1. CDR1 and CDR2 from the germline V gene are SGDLS and YYNGEE. J lost 3 bases, V lost 5 bases, and 5 bases had no gene match. CDR3 size: 15 residues. CDR3 nucleotides: TGTGCCAGCAGAGGACAGGAATACTATAATTCACCCCTCCACTTT. It codes for CASRGQEYYNSPLHF.

This chain links TRBV3-1 with TRBJ2-2; 10 bases are shared with TRBD1. Per germline, CDR1 LGHDT and CDR2 YNNKEL (reference sequence). Trimming removed 7 bases from V and 4 bases from J; junction bases left unmatched: 6. The CDR3 is 15 amino acids. The CDR3 DNA reads as TGTGCCAGCAAGAACCGGGACAGGGGCACCGGGGAGCTGTTTTTT. Protein product: CASKNRDRGTGELFF.

This sequence joins TRBV30 and TRBJ2-7; D remains ambiguous. This CDR3 is 11 amino acids long. Germline CDR1 GTSNPN, CDR2 SVGIG (reference sequence). The V gene lost 0 bases and the J gene lost 1 base, with 1 base spanning the gap. CDR3 in DNA: TGTGCCTGGAGTGTTTCCTACGAGCAGTACTTC. Translating it yields CAWSVSYEQYF. Using reference TRBV30 and TRBJ2-7 for the parts outside the CDR3, the full variable domain is SQTIHQWPATLVQPVGSPLSLECTVEGTSNPNLYWYRQAAGRGLQLLFYSVGIGQISSEVPQNLSASRPQDRQFILSSKKLLLSDSGFYLCAWSVSYEQYFGPGTRLTVT.

This clonotype was counted between two and nine times. The chain has TRBV12-5 and TRBJ2-5, with TRBD1 matching over 7 bases. V lost 5 bases to trimming and J lost 4 bases; unmatched junction nucleotides: 7. Germline loops: CDR1 LGHNT, CDR2 FRNRAP. This CDR3 is 14 amino acids long. The CDR3 spells CASGHLQGTETQYF. The CDR3 bases are TGTGCTAGTGGTCACCTACAGGGGACAGAGACCCAGTACTTC. The variable domain in full, completed from reference TRBV12-5 and TRBJ2-5, reads DARVTQTPRHKVTEMGQEVTMRCQPILGHNTVFWYRQTMMQGLELLAYFRNRAPLDDSGMPKDRFSAEMPDATLATLKIQPSEPRDSAVYFCASGHLQGTETQYFGPGTRLLVL.

This clonotype has a handful of counts. The chain joins TRBV18 to TRBJ2-2; possible D gene TRBD1, 6 bases. V gave up 0 bases and J gave up 2 bases, with 13 bases separating them. In germline, CDR1 is KGHSH, CDR2 LQKENI. The CDR3 runs to 17 residues. The CDR3 protein is CASSPPSPGHNTGELFF. For the CDR3, the DNA is TGTGCCAGCTCACCACCGAGTCCGGGACACAACACCGGGGAGCTGTTTTTT.

The sample holds a few counts of this clonotype. The chain combines TRBV6-5 with TRBJ2-1; TRBD2 agrees at 10 bases. CDR1 is MNHEY and CDR2 is SVGAGI in the germline V gene. The CDR3 covers 15 residues. J lost 5 bases, V lost 2 bases, and 3 bases had no gene match. The CDR3 nucleotides read TGTGCCAGCAGTTACCAGCGGGAGGGGGACAATGAGCAGTTCTTC. Its protein product is CASSYQREGDNEQFF.

The chain uses TRBV29-1 and TRBJ1-6, with D maybe TRBD1 (5 bases). The CDR3 has 13 residues. Trimming pared 7 bases from V and 7 bases from J, leaving 14 bases between. From germline, CDR1 is SQVTM and CDR2 ANQGSEA. This chain's CDR3 is CSEKGPGNSPLHF. As DNA, the CDR3 is TGCAGCGAGAAGGGACCGGGAAATTCACCCCTCCACTTT.

The chain employs TRBV24-1 and TRBJ2-1; 7 nucleotides align to TRBD1. V was clipped by 3 bases and J by 7 bases; unmatched bases: 11. This CDR3 spans 16 amino acids. Germline V gene data show CDR1 as KGHDR and CDR2 as SFDVKD. CDR3 region: CATSDTRTGARNEQFF. In nucleotides, the CDR3 is TGTGCCACCAGTGATACGAGGACAGGAGCGAGGAATGAGCAGTTCTTC.

This clonotype was found a few times. The J gene is TRBJ2-1, the V gene TRBV15, with D perhaps TRBD2 (6 bases). The ends were cut back, 5 bases at V and 7 bases at J, with 18 bases in the middle. Germline CDR1 and CDR2: LNHNV and YYDKDF (reference sequence). The CDR3 loop spans 15 amino acids. CDR3 bases: TGTGCCACCAGCTCCAGCTCAAACGGAGGGAATGAGCAGTTCTTC. As protein: CATSSSSNGGNEQFF.

The chain is built from TRBV7-7 and TRBJ2-1; 9 bases are a match to TRBD2. CDR3 length: 16 amino acids. CDR1 is SSHAT and CDR2 is FNYEAQ in the germline V gene (reference sequence). The junction had 10 bases not matched to a gene; V was cut back by 2 bases and J by 8 bases. CDR3 sequence: CASSLHPGLASDEQFF. CDR3 sequence (DNA): TGTGCCAGCAGCTTACACCCGGGACTAGCTTCTGATGAGCAGTTCTTC.

This clonotype has more than one count but fewer than ten. This chain uses TRBV5-5 with TRBJ2-7; weak D call: TRBD1 (6 bases). Trimming took 3 bases from V and 1 from J, leaving 14 bases between them. The germline V gene has CDR1 SGHKS and CDR2 YYEKEE (reference sequence). This CDR3 is 15 amino acids long. Here the CDR3 reads CASSSYGGLSYEQYF. The CDR3 region has the DNA TGTGCCAGCAGCTCCTATGGGGGCTTATCCTACGAGCAGTACTTC.

This chain uses TRBV4-1 with TRBJ1-1; D not resolved. Trimming took off 6 bases at V and 0 bases at J, with 17 bases between the two ends. This CDR3 is 16 amino acids long. Germline V lookup: CDR1 MGHRA, CDR2 YSYEKL. The CDR3 nucleotides are TGCGCCAGCAGAATTCAGGCCACCCAGATGAACACTGAAGCTTTCTTT. This codes for CASRIQATQMNTEAFF.

V gene TRBV5-8 combines with J gene TRBJ2-4, with 8 bases lining up with TRBD1. Trimming took 4 bases from V and 11 from J; bases not matched to a gene: 11. The CDR3 contains 14 residues. The germline gives CDR1 SGHTS, CDR2 YDEGEE. The CDR3 bases are TGTGCCAGCAGCCGACCGAGGACAGGGAACCTTCAGTACTTC. Protein sequence: CASSRPRTGNLQYF.

This clonotype has ten or more counts. V and J are TRBV5-1 and TRBJ2-7; 10 positions agree with TRBD2. V lost 5 bases and J lost 5; bases outside the gene matches: 10. The germline gives CDR1 SGHRS, CDR2 YFSETQ. The CDR3 covers 15 residues. CDR3 DNA: TGCGCCAGCAGTCTTGGCCTAGCGGGAGAGAACGAGCAGTACTTC. Protein product: CASSLGLAGENEQYF.

The V gene is TRBV6-5, the J gene TRBJ1-6; TRBD1 might be the D (6 bases). The V and J ends lost 5 bases and 10 bases respectively, with 18 bases between them. Germline values: CDR1 MNHEY, CDR2 SVGAGI. The CDR3 totals 15 residues. In DNA, the CDR3 is TGTGCCAGCAGTCCCGGACAGCTCTCTAGGTCACCCCTCCACTTT. Protein sequence: CASSPGQLSRSPLHF.

This clonotype was observed a few times. Here the CDR3 reads CASSQVEREEETQYF. DNA of the CDR3: TGTGCCAGCAGCCAAGTGGAGCGCGAGGAAGAGACCCAGTACTTC. The chain joins TRBV4-2 to TRBJ2-5, with D hard to call. The CDR3 sequence is 15 residues long. Germline lookup yields CDR1 LGHNA and CDR2 YNFKEQ. V was clipped by 1 base and J by 3 bases, with 12 bases between them.

The chain recombines TRBV3-1 with TRBJ1-5; D unclear. The V and J ends lost 6 bases and 4 bases respectively, with 10 bases between them. The CDR3 runs to 13 residues. Germline V gives CDR1 LGHDT, CDR2 YNNKEL (reference sequence). CDR3 region: CASSRTINQPQHF. CDR3 nucleotide sequence: TGTGCCAGCAGTCGAACGATTAATCAGCCCCAGCATTTT.

The rearrangement joins TRBV6-5 to TRBJ2-3; tentatively, D is TRBD2 (6 bases). V shed 8 bases and J shed 6 bases, with 18 bases lying between them. CDR1 is MNHEY and CDR2 is SVGAGI in the germline V gene. CDR3 size: 14 residues. The CDR3 loop reads CASRRTGVSDTQYF. The CDR3 DNA is TGTGCCAGCCGAAGGACGGGAGTATCCGATACGCAGTATTTT.